Below, one TCR beta chain is given with its context. Its specificity is unknown. The data were produced by immunoSEQ multiplex PCR, yet TCRdb's version contains in-frame clones alone and is incomplete. The table lists over 13,000 clones, just over 85% of them singletons. Time point of the sample: identical approximately 11-day culture without peptide (control). Cells were stimulated about 11 days with each of under ten ELISpot-reactive neoantigens. V was trimmed by 0 bases and J by 5 bases, leaving 12 bases between them. Germline assignment: CDR1 SGDLS and CDR2 YYNGEE. The CDR3 loop spans 15 amino acids. These data originate in a study of PD-1 blockade in mismatch repair-deficient tumors. Whole-study findings and limits: About 4.5% of the roughly 150 peptide-expanded blood TCRs were also found in tumor.

The specimen comprised cells cultured in vitro, sampled from a patient treated with pembrolizumab. This TCR derives from an adult with mismatch repair-deficient cancer. The V gene is TRBV9, the J gene TRBJ1-5; tentatively, D is TRBD1 (6 bases). As DNA, the CDR3 is TGTGCCAGCAGCGTAGGAGGGGGGCACGATCAGCCCCAGCATTTT. This sequence encodes CASSVGGGHDQPQHF.